This T cell receptor beta chain was observed in a study of control samples from healthy donors and cancer patients. Profiling relied on immunoSEQ multiplex PCR, and the TCRdb table lists in-frame clones only, not all of them. The top ten hold around 7.6% of the sample, which has about 120,000 clones, 80% to 95% seen once. CDR3 length equals 15 residues. Trimming cost V 5 bases and J 0 bases; bases outside gene matches: 3. CDR1 is MNHNY, CDR2 SVGAGI, per germline (reference sequence). This TCR was sampled from a woman aged 18-29 years in good health. Sequences were obtained from blood. The genes are TRBV6-6 and TRBJ1-5; TRBD1 matches at 8 bases. The chain's CDR3 is CASSRQGNSNQPQHF. The DNA of the CDR3 is TGTGCCAGCAGTCGACAGGGGAATAGCAATCAGCCCCAGCATTTT.